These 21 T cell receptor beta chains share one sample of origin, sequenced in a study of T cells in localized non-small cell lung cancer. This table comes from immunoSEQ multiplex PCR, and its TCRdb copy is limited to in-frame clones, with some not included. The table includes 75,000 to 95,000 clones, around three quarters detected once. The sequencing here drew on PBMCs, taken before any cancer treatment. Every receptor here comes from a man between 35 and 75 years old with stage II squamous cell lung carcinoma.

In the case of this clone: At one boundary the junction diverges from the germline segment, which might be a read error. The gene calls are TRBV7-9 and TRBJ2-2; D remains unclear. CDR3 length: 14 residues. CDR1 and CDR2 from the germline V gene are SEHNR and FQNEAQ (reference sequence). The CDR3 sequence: CASSFSQNPGELFF. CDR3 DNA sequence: TGTGCCAGCAGCTTTTCCCAGAACCCCGGGGAGCTGTTTTTT.

CDR3 protein: CASSQAVVTTDTQYF. The CDR3 bases are TGTGCCAGCAGCCAAGCAGTTGTGACCACAGATACGCAGTATTTT. The chain joins TRBV4-2 to TRBJ2-3, with D unresolved. The CDR3 totals 15 residues. Trimming stripped 1 base from V and 2 bases from J, with 10 bases between. CDR1 is LGHNA, CDR2 YNFKEQ, per germline.

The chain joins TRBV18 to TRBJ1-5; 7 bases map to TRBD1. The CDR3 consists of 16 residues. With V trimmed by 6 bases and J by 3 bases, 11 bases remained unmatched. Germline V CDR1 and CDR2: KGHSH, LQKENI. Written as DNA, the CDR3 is TGTGCCAGCTCCCAACAGGGGAATGGGGCCAATCAGCCCCAGCATTTT. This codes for CASSQQGNGANQPQHF.

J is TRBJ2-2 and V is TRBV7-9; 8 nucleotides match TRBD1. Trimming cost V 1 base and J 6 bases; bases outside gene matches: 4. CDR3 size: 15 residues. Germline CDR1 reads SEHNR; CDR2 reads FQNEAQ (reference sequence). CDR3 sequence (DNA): TGTGCCAGCAGCTTAGGCAGGGGGCTATCCGGGGAGCTGTTTTTT. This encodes CASSLGRGLSGELFF.

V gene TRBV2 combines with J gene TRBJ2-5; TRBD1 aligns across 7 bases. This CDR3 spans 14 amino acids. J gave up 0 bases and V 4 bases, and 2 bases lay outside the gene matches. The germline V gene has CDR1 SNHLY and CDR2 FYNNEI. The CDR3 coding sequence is TGTGCCAGCAGTGGACAGGGCCACCAAGAGACCCAGTACTTC. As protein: CASSGQGHQETQYF.

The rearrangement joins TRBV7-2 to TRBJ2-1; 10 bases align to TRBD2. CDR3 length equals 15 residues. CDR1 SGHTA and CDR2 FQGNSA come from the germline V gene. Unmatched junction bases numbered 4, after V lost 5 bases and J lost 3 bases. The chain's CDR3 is CASSPSGRVYNEQFF. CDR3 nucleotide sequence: TGTGCCAGCAGCCCTAGCGGGAGAGTCTACAATGAGCAGTTCTTC.

CDR3 in amino acids: CASSLGGPAEAFF. In DNA form, the CDR3 reads TGTGCCAGCAGCTTGGGGGGTCCGGCTGAAGCTTTCTTT. The V call is TRBV5-6, the J call TRBJ1-1; D ambiguous. The CDR3 is 13 residues long. CDR1 is SGHDT and CDR2 is YYEEEE in the germline V gene. Trimming removed 0 bases at V and 6 bases at J, with 9 bases between.

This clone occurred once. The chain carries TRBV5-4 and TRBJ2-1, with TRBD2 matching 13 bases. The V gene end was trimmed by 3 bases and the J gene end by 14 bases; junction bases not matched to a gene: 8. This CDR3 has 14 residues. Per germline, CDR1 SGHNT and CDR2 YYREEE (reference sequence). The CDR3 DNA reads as TGTGCCAGCAGCTCCTCCGGGACTAGCGGGGATAAGTTCTTC. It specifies CASSSSGTSGDKFF.

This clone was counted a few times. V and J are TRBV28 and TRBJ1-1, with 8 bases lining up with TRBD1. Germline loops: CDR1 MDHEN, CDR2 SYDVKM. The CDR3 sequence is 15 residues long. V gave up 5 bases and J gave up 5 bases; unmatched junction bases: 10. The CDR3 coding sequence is TGTGCCAGCAGTATGGCAGGGGGCCGTGTGACTGAAGCTTTCTTT. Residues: CASSMAGGRVTEAFF.

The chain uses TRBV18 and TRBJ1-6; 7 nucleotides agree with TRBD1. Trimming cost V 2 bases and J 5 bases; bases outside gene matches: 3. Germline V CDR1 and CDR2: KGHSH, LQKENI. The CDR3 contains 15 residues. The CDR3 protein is CASSPGQADNSPLHF. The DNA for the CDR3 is TGTGCCAGCTCACCAGGACAGGCCGATAATTCACCCCTCCACTTT.

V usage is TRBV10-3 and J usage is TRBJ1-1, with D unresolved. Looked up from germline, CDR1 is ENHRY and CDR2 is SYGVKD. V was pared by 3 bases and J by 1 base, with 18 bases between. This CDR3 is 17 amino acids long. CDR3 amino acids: CAISDPRQSRRNTEAFF. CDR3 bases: TGTGCCATCAGTGATCCCAGGCAAAGCAGAAGGAACACTGAAGCTTTCTTT.

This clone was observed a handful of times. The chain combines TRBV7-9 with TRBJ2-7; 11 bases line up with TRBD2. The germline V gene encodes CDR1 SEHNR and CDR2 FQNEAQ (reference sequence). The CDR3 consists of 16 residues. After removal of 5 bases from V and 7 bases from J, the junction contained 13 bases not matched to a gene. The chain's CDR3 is CASSDSSGTSGLEQYF. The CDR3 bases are TGTGCCAGCAGCGATTCATCCGGGACTAGCGGTTTAGAGCAGTACTTC.

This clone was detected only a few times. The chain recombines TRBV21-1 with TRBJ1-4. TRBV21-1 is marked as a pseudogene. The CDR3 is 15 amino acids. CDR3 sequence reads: CASSARGSPNEKLFF. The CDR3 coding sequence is TGTGCCAGCAGCGCCCGGGGCTCCCCTAATGAAAAACTGTTTTTT.

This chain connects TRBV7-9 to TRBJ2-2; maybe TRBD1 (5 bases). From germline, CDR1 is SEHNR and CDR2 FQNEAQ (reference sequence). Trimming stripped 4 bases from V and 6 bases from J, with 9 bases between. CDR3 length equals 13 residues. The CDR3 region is CASSSRVAGELFF. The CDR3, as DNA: TGTGCCAGCAGCTCCAGGGTCGCCGGGGAGCTGTTTTTT.

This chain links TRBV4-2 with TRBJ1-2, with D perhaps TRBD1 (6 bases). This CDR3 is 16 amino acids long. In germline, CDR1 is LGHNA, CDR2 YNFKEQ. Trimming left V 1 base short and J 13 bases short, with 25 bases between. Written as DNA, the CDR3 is TGTGCCAGCAGCCAAGCGGCTTTAGGAACAGGGAGGTCGAGCACCTTC. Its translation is CASSQAALGTGRSSTF.

CDR3 residues: CASSQVTSVDTGELFF. The DNA for the CDR3 is TGCGCCAGCAGCCAAGTTACTAGTGTGGACACCGGGGAGCTGTTTTTT. The chain recombines TRBV4-1 with TRBJ2-2; a weak D match, TRBD2 (5 bases). From germline, CDR1 is MGHRA and CDR2 YSYEKL. With 1 base removed from V and 3 bases from J, the gap between germline ends came to 12 bases. The CDR3 runs 16 residues.

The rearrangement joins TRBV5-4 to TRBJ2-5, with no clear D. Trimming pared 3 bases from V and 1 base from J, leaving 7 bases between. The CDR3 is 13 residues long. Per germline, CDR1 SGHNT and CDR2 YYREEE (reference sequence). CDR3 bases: TGTGCCAGCAGCTGGGCAATCCAAGAGACCCAGTACTTC. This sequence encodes CASSWAIQETQYF.

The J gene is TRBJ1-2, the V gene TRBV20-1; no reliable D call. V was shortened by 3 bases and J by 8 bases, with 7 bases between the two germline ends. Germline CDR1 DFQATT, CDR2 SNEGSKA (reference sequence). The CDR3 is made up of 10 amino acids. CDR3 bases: TGCAGTGCTAGTGCGGAGGGCTACACCTTC. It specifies CSASAEGYTF.

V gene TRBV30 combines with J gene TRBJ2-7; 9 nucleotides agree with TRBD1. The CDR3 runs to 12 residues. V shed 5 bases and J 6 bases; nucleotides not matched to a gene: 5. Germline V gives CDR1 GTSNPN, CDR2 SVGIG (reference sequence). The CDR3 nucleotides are TGTGCCTGGGACAGGACAGGGGCCGAGCAGTACTTC. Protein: CAWDRTGAEQYF.

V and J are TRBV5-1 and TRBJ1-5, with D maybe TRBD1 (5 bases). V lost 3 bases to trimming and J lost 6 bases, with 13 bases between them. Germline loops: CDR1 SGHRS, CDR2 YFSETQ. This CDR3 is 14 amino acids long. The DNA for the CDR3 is TGCGCCAGCAGCTGGGGGGGGTTCGGTCAGCCCCAGCATTTT. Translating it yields CASSWGGFGQPQHF.

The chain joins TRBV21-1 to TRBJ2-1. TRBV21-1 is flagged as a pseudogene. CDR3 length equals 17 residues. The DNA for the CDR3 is TGTGCCAGCACCTATTTTGGCAGGACCAGCTCCTACAATGAGCAGTTCTTC. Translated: CASTYFGRTSSYNEQFF.